This TCR beta chain was obtained from a study of blood T cell repertoires in COVID-19. Some clones are missing from TCRdb's copy, which holds only in-frame ones; the method was immunoSEQ multiplex PCR. The table lists a few hundred thousand clones, roughly 83% of them singletons. CDR1 is MNHEY and CDR2 is SMNVEV in the germline V gene (reference sequence). The V gene end was trimmed by 8 bases and the J gene end by 5 bases; junction bases not matched to a gene: 2. The length of the CDR3 is 12 residues. V is TRBV27 and J is TRBJ1-3; TRBD1 matches at 8 bases. The sample taken for sequencing was peripheral blood. The receptor comes from a woman aged 50 to 60 with acute or convalescent COVID-19. CDR3 sequence reads: CASWDRRNTIYF. For the CDR3, the DNA is TGTGCCAGCTGGGACAGGCGAAACACCATATATTTT.